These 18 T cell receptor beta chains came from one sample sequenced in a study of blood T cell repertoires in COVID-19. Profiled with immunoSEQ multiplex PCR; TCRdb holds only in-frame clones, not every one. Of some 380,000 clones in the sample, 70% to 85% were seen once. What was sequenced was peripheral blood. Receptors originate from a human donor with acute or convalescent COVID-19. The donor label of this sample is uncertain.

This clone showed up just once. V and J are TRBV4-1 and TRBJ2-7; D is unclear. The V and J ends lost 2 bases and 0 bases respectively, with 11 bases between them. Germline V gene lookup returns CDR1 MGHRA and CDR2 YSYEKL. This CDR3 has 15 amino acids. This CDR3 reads CASSQRFTDSYEQYF. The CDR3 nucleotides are TGCGCCAGCAGCCAACGTTTTACTGACTCCTACGAGCAGTACTTC.

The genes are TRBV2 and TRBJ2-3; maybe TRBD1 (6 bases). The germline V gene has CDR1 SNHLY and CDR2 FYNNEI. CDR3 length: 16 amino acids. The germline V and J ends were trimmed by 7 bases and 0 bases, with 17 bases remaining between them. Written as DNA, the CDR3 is TGTGCCAGCATAGGATTGGGGACACCAAGCACAGATACGCAGTATTTT. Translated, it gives CASIGLGTPSTDTQYF. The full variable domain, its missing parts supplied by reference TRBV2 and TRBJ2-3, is EPEVTQTPSHQVTQMGQEVILRCVPISNHLYFYWYRQILGQKVEFLVSFYNNEISEKSEIFDDQFSVERPDGSNFTLKIRSTKLEDSAMYFCASIGLGTPSTDTQYFGPGTRLTVL.

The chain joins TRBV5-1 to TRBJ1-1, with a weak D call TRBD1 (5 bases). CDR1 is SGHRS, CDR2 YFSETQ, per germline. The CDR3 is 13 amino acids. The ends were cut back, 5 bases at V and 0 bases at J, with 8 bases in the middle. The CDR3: CASRTAMNTEAFF. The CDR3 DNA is TGCGCCAGCAGGACAGCAATGAACACTGAAGCTTTCTTT.

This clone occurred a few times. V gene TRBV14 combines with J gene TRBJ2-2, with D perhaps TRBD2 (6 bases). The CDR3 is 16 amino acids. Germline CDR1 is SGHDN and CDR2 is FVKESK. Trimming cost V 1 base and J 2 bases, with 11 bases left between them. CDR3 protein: CASSQVGTENTGELFF. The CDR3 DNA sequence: TGTGCCAGCAGCCAAGTCGGGACTGAAAACACCGGGGAGCTGTTTTTT. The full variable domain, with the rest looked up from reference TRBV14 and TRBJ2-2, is EAGVTQFPSHSVIEKGQTVTLRCDPISGHDNLYWYRRVMGKEIKFLLHFVKESKQDESGMPNNRFLAERTGGTYSTLKVQPAELEDSGVYFCASSQVGTENTGELFFGEGSRLTVL.

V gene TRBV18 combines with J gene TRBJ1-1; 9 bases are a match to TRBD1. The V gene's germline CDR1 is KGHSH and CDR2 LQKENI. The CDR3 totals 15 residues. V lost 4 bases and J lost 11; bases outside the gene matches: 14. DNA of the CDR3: TGTGCCAGCTCACAGGACAGGGGCGGTAGTAGTCAGGCTTTCTTT. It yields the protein CASSQDRGGSSQAFF.

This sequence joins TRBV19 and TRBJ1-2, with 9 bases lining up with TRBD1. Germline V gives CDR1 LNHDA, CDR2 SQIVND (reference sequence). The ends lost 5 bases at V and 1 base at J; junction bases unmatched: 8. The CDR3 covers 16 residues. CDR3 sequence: CASSARRDRVNYGYTF. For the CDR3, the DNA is TGTGCCAGTAGTGCCCGGCGGGACAGGGTTAACTATGGCTACACCTTC.

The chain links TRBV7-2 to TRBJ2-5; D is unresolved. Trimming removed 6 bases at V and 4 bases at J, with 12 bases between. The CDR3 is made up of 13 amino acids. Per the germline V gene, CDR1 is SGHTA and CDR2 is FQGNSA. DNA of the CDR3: TGTGCCAGCAGTTTGGTTCGGTCAGAGACCCAGTACTTC. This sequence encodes CASSLVRSETQYF.

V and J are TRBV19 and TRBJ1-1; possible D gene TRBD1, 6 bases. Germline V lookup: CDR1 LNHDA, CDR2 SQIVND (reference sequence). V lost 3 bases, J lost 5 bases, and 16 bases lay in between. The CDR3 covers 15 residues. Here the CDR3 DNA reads TGTGCCAGTAGTATCCGAGGGGGGGCGTGGACTGAAGCTTTCTTT. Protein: CASSIRGGAWTEAFF.

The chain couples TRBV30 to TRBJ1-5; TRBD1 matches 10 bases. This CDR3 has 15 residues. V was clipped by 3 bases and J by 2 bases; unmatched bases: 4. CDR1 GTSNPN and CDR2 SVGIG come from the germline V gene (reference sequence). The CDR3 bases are TGTGCCTGGAGGGGGACAGGGGCTGGCAATCAGCCCCAGCATTTT. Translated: CAWRGTGAGNQPQHF.

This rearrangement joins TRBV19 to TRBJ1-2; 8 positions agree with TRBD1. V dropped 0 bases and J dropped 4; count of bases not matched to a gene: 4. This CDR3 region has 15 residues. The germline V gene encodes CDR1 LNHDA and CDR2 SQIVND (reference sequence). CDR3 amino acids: CASSIDRGRSYGYTF. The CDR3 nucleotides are TGTGCCAGTAGTATAGACAGGGGGCGAAGCTATGGCTACACCTTC.

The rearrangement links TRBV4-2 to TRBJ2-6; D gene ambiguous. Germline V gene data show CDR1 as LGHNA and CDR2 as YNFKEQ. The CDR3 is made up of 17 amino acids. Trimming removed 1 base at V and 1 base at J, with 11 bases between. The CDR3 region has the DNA TGTGCCAGCAGCCAAGGACACCAAGCTTCTGGGGCCAACGTCCTGACTTTC. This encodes CASSQGHQASGANVLTF.

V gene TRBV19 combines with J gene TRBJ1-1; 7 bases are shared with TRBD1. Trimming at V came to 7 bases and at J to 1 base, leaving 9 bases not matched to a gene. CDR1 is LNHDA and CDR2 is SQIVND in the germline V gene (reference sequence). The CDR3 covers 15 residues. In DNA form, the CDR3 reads TGTGCCAGTACCCAACACCGGACAGGGAACACTGAAGCTTTCTTT. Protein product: CASTQHRTGNTEAFF.

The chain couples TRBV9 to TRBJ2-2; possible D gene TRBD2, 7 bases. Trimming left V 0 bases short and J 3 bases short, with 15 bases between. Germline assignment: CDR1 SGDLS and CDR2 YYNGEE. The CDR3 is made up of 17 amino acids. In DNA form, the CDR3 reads TGTGCCAGCAGCGTAGAAGGGGGACTACCCTACACCGGGGAGCTGTTTTTT. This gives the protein CASSVEGGLPYTGELFF.

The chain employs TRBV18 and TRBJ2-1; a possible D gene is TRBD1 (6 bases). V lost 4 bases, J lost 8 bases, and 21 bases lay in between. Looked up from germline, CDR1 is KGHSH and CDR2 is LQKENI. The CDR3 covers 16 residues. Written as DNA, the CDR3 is TGTGCCAGCTCACTCCACAGGGAATCGGGGATCGATGAGCAGTTCTTC. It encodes CASSLHRESGIDEQFF.

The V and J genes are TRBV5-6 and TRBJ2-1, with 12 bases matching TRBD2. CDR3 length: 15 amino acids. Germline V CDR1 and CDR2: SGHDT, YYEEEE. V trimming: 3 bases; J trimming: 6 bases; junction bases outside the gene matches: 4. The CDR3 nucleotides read TGTGCCAGCAGCTACGGGACTAGCGGGTCCAATGAGCAGTTCTTC. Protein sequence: CASSYGTSGSNEQFF.

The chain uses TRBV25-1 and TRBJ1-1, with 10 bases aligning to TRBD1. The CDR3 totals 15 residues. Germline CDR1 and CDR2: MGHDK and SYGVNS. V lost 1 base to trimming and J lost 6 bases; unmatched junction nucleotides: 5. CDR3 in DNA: TGTGCCAGCAGTGAATCGACAGGGGGCGGGTCTGAAGCTTTCTTT. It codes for CASSESTGGGSEAFF.

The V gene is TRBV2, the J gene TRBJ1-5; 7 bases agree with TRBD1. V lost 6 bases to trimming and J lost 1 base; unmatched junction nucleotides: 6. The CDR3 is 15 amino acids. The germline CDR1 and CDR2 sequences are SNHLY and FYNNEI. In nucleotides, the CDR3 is TGTGCCAGCAGCCTGGCAGGGGGAAGCAATCAGCCCCAGCATTTT. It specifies CASSLAGGSNQPQHF.

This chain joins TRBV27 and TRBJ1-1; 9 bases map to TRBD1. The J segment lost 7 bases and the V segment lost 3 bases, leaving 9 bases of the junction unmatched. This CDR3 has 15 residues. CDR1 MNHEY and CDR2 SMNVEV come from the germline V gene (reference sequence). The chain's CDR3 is CASSFSTGTGIEAFF. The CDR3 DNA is TGTGCCAGCAGTTTTTCCACCGGGACAGGGATTGAAGCTTTCTTT.